This T cell receptor beta chain was sequenced in a study of blood T cell repertoires in COVID-19. Turning to the study itself: T cells, B-cell-depleted T cells, or PBMCs provided the cDNA or gDNA that served as material.

Libraries were prepared by immunoSEQ multiplex PCR; TCRdb keeps only in-frame clonotypes and omits some of them. The table includes hundreds of thousands of clones, 87% detected once. Deletions cut 6 bases from V and 4 bases from J, with 7 bases between. The CDR3 sequence is 13 residues long. Germline-derived CDR1 and CDR2 are MNHEY and SMNVEV (reference sequence). The chain combines TRBV27 with TRBJ2-6; unclear D gene. The TCR was taken from a woman aged 25-40 years who had recovered from COVID-19. Sequences were obtained from PBMCs or T cells enriched from blood (not recorded which). CDR3 protein: CASSSFGANVLTF. DNA for the CDR3: TGTGCCAGCAGCAGTTTCGGGGCCAACGTCCTGACTTTC. The full variable domain, with the rest looked up from reference TRBV27 and TRBJ2-6, is EAQVTQNPRYLITVTGKKLTVTCSQNMNHEYMSWYRQDPGLGLRQIYYSMNVEVTDKGDVPEGYKVSRKEKRNFPLILESPSPNQTSLYFCASSSFGANVLTFGAGSRLTVL.